This T cell receptor (beta chain) was captured by sequencing in a study of blood T cell repertoires in COVID-19. The assay was immunoSEQ multiplex PCR, and TCRdb's table has in-frame clones only and misses some. The sample shows 310,000 or so clones, around four fifths of them seen only once. V was clipped by 5 bases and J by 4 bases; unmatched bases: 11. CDR3 length: 16 residues. CDR1 ENHRY and CDR2 SYGVKD come from the germline V gene. This receptor was taken from a woman aged 45-65 years with acute or convalescent COVID-19. The gene calls are TRBV10-3 and TRBJ2-5, with 9 bases lining up with TRBD2. The sequenced material came from peripheral blood. CDR3 loop: CAISPREGLSGETQYF. The CDR3 DNA reads TGTGCCATCAGTCCGCGGGAGGGCCTATCCGGAGAGACCCAGTACTTC.